This record covers a single T cell receptor (beta chain). Its antigen remains undetermined. No base qualities exist here, and no much larger clone lies one base off it. There are 13 amino acids in the CDR3, from cysteine to phenylalanine inclusive. Just the 39-base CDR3 DNA is kept, in frame starting at base 1. The CDR1 and CDR2 encoded by the germline V gene are MGHDK and SYGVNS. The junction shows trimming of 11 bases on V and 1 base on J, plus 14 bases between the germline ends. TCR beta repertoires were profiled from peripheral blood of over 10 young patients with multiple sclerosis to demonstrate the VDJtools post-analysis software. The multiple sclerosis patients were children and adolescents between roughly 6 and 17 years of age. The data derive from a study of post-analysis software for immune sequencing data (dated by TCRdb to 2015 to 2017). For context, the study as a whole: Relapsing-remitting, secondary progressive and progressive-relapsing multiple sclerosis were recorded as disease courses, and subtype annotation was lacking for some patients. The multiple sclerosis patient repertoires were compared with approximately 11 previously published healthy control repertoires from donors aged about 6 to 26 years. A subset of samples was prepared in parallel using single-end sample barcoding, then pooled and co-amplified after Illumina adapter ligation. Summary of the overall study and its limitations: Significantly higher frequencies in patients than in controls were found for a handful of TRBV segments, including TRBV5-6, TRBV5-1 and TRBV20-1. The control group was slightly older than the multiple sclerosis patient group. Multiple sclerosis patients had significantly lower normalized Chao1 diversity than controls, a result that suggests substantial peripheral T-cell clonal expansion. Direct clustering with F measure revealed strong co-clustering of samples prepared in the same batch, which led to a batch-effect correction.

Libraries came from PCR. Sequenced on an Illumina HiSeq 2500. To reduce PCR and sequencing biases, unique molecular identifiers were incorporated into the TCR beta cDNA libraries. Approximately 500,000 cDNA molecules were obtained for every 1 to 10 million input T cells, so each molecule roughly corresponded to one T cell. Patient libraries were prepared and sequenced with the same protocol used for the earlier healthy control dataset. Within a given batch, samples were prepared together, multiplexed and sequenced on the same HiSeq lane. For the original study's pipeline: Raw barcoded reads were processed with MIGEC, discarding single-read molecular identifier groups before consensus assembly and CDR3 extraction. VDJtools was used for post-analysis of the clonotype tables, with diversity normalized by down-sampling every dataset to the smallest sample size. Repertoire overlap clustering matched CDR3 amino acid but not nucleotide sequences to correct batch-related cross-sample contamination. TCRdb trimmed public reads at Q25 via fastp, called clones via MiXCR and kept in-frame beta chains. Records with the same CDR3 protein are collapsed into one entry carrying the most frequent genes and DNA. These V and J calls originate from TCRdb's pipeline instead of the authors' own analysis. The sample table holds some 240,000 distinct CDR3 sequences, of which 36% were seen once. Clones ranked in the top ten supply under 5% of the sample.

The chain joins TRBV25-1 to TRBJ1-1; the D segment could be TRBD1, given 6 matching bases. Source material: blood. The receptor's source is a girl aged 10 to 17 with multiple sclerosis. The sequenced DNA: TGTGCCGCAAGGGGGGGGAAGAACACTGAAGCTTTCTTT. This codes for CAARGGKNTEAFF.